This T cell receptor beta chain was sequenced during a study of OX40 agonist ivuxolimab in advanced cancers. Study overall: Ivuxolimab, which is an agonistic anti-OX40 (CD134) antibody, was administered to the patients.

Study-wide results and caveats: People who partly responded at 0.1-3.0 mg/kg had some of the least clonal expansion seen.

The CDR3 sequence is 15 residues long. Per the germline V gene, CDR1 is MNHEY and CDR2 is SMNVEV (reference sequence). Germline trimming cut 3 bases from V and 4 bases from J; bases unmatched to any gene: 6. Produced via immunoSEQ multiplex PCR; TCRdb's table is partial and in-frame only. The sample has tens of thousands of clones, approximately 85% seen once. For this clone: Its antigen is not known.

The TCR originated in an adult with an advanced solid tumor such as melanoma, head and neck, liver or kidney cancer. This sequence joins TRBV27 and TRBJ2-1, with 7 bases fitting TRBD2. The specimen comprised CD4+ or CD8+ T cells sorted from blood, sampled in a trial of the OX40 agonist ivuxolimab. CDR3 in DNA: TGTGCCAGCAGTTTTATGGCTAGCGGATACAATGAGCAGTTCTTC. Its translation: CASSFMASGYNEQFF.